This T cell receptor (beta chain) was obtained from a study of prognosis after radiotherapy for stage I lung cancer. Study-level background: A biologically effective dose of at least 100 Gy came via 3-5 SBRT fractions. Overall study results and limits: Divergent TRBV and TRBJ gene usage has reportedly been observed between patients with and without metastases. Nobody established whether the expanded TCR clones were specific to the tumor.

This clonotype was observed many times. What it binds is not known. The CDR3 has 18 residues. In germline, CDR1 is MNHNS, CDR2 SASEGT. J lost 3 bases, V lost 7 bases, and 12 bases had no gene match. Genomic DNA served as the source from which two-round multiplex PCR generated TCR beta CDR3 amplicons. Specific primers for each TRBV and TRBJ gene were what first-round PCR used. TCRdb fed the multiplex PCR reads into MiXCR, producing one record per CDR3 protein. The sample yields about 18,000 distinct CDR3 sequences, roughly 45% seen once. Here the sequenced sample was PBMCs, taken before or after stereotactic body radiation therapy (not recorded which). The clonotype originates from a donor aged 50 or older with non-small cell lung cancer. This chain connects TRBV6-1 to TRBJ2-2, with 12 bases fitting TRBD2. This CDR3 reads CASTPTGLAGGDTGELFF. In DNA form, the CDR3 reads TGTGCCAGCACTCCCACCGGGCTAGCGGGGGGGGACACCGGGGAGCTGTTTTTT.